This T cell receptor (beta chain) was profiled in a study of beta chain features in type 1 diabetes. The sequenced template was cDNA made from the entire isolated RNA. This table comes from immunoSEQ multiplex PCR, and its TCRdb copy is limited to in-frame clones, with some not included. Of about 710,000 clones in the sample, over 13% are singletons; the top ten hold roughly 0.04%. On this clone: Its antigen is as yet unknown.

General study results and limits: Moderate but significant shortening of TCRB CDR3s was recorded in all four CD4+ subsets from Type 1 diabetes patients. Healthy donors had naive, central memory and Treg TCRB repertoires that appeared less similar than those seen among patients.

The CDR3 totals 14 residues. Germline values: CDR1 SGHRS, CDR2 YFSETQ. With 2 bases removed from V and 1 base from J, the gap between germline ends came to 9 bases. The V and J genes are TRBV5-1 and TRBJ2-5; TRBD1 is a possible D gene (5 bases). The specimen was naive CD4+ T cells from blood. The TCR was taken from a man aged 18 to 35 with type 1 diabetes. The CDR3 sequence: CASSFGDSQETQYF. The CDR3 DNA is TGCGCCAGCAGCTTTGGTGACAGCCAAGAGACCCAGTACTTC.